This T cell receptor (beta chain) originates from a study of CD8 T cells in Susac syndrome. Study information: Among the Susac syndrome patients sequenced, 5 or 6 had active disease and fewer than 10 were in remission. When blood was drawn, patients with Susac syndrome were on intravenous immunoglobulin alone, on corticosteroids, or therapy-naive.

The authors sequenced TCR beta from blood CD8+ and CD4+ T cells. The authors reverse transcribed about 0.5 to 1 ug RNA with random hexamers. Across 54 Vbeta and 13 Jbeta, TCR beta CDR3 was amplified with immunoSEQ multiplex PCR. TCRdb itself ran the immunoSEQ multiplex PCR reads through MiXCR, one entry per CDR3 protein. The table lists about 200,000 distinct CDR3 sequences, around nine tenths of them singletons. The CDR3 length is 14 residues. The V end was cut by 4 bases, the J end by 4 bases, with 13 bases between. Germline V gives CDR1 MGHRA, CDR2 YSYEKL. The source of this sequence is a human donor with Susac syndrome. This sequence joins TRBV4-1 and TRBJ1-1; a possible D gene is TRBD1 (5 bases). Sequencing was done on a sample of CD4+ T cells from PBMCs. In DNA, the CDR3 is TGCGCCAGCAGCCTGACCGACGGGGGCACTGAAGCTTTCTTT. Its translation is CASSLTDGGTEAFF.